This T cell receptor (beta chain) appears in the sequencing data of a study of Ad26.COV2.S vaccination and SARS-CoV-2 variants. Notes on the study in general: Recipients given vaccine exceeded placebo recipients in spike-specific TCR breadth.

As regards this clone: Its target is not known.

Regarding treatment: some 20 received Ad26.COV2.S at low or high dose, single or two shots; about 5 received placebo; per-sample allocation not given. Material that was analyzed had been drawn on day 63 after the first vaccine or placebo injection. The assay was immunoSEQ multiplex PCR, and TCRdb's table has in-frame clones only and misses some. The sample holds more than 400,000 clones, roughly 90% seen once. This receptor was taken from a person aged 18-65 years who received the Ad26.COV2.S COVID-19 vaccine or a placebo. Specimen: peripheral blood, collected in a trial of Ad26.COV2.S vaccine versus placebo.

Written as DNA, the CDR3 is TGTGCCAGCAGTTTAGAACGCGCCACAGATACGCAGTATTTT. Protein sequence: CASSLERATDTQYF. This chain links TRBV27 with TRBJ2-3; D remains unclear. The germline V gene encodes CDR1 MNHEY and CDR2 SMNVEV (reference sequence). Between the trimmed V and J ends, which lost 2 bases and 2 bases, there was a span of 8 bases. The CDR3 consists of 14 residues.